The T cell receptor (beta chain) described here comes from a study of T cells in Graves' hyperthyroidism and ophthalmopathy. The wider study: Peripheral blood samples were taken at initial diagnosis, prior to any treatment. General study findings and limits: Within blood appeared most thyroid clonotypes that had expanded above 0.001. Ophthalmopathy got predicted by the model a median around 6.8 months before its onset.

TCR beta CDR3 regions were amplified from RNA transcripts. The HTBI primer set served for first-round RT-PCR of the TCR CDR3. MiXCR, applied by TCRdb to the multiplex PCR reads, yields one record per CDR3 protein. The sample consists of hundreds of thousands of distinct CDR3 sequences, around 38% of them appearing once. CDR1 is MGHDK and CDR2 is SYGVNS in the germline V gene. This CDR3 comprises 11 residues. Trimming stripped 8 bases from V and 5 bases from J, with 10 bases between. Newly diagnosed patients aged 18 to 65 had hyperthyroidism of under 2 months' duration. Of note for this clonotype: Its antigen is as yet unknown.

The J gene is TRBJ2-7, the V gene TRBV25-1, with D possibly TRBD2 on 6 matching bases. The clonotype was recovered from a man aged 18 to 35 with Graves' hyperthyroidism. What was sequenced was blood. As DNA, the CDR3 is TGTGCCAGCGGAGGGTGGGACGAGCAGTACTTC. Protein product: CASGGWDEQYF.